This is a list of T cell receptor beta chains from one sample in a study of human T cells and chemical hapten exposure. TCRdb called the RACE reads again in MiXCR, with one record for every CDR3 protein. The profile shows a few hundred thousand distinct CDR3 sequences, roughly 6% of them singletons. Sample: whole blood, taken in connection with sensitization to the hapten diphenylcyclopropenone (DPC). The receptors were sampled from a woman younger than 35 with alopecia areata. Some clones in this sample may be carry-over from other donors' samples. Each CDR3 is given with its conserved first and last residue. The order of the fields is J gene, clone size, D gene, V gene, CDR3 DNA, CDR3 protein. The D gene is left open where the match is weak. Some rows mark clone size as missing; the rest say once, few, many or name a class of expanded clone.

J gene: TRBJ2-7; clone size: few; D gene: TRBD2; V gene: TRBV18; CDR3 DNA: TGTGCCAGCTCACCACCGTTCGGGGGGGCATACGAGCAGTACTTC; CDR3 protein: CASSPPFGGAYEQYF
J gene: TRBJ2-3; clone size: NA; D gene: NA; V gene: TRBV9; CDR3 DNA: TGTGCCAGCAGCGTAGGGCCGGGGGATTCCACAGATACGCAGTATTTT; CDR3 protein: CASSVGPGDSTDTQYF
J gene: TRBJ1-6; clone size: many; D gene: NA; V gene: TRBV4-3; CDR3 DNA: TGCGCCAGCAGCCAAGAGAGGGTAGGGGCACCCCTCCACTTT; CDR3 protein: CASSQERVGAPLHF
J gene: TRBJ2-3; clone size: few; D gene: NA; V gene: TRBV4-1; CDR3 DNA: TGCGCCAGCAGCCAAGTTGGGGTAGATACGCAGTATTTT; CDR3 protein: CASSQVGVDTQYF
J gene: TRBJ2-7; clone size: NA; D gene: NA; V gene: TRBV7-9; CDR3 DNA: TGTGCCAGCAGCTTAAAAGGGCTCCCCCACGAGCAGTACTTC; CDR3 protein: CASSLKGLPHEQYF
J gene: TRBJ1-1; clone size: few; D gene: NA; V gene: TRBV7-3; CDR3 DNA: TGTGCCAGCAGCCCTAGGGACCCCCCGACTGAAGCTTTCTTT; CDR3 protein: CASSPRDPPTEAFF
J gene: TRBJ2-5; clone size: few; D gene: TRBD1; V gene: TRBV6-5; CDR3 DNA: TGTGCCAGCAGTTACCCTGGACAGGGGGCGCGTAAGACCCAGTACTTC; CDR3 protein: CASSYPGQGARKTQYF
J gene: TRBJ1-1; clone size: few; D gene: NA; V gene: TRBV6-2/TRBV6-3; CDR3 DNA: TGTGCCAGCAGTTACCCCCTCATGAACACTGAAGCTTTCTTT; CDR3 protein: CASSYPLMNTEAFF
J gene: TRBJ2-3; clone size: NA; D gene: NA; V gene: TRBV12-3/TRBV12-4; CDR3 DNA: TGTGCCAGCAGCCCAGGACTGCGAAAGAACGATACGCAGTATTTT; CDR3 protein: CASSPGLRKNDTQYF
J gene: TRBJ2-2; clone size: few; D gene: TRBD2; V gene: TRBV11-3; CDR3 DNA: TGTGCCAGCAGCTTCACCCTACTAGCGGGGGGCGGCACCGGGGAGCTGTTTTTT; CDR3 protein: CASSFTLLAGGGTGELFF
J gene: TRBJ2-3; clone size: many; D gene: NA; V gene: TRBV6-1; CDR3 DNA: TGTGCCAGCAGTGAAGGCACAGATACGCAGTATTTT; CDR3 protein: CASSEGTDTQYF
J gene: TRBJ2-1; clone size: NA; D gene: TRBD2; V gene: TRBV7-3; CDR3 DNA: TGTGCCAGCAGCTCCCGACTAGCGGAGAACTACAATGAGCAGTTCTTC; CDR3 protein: CASSSRLAENYNEQFF
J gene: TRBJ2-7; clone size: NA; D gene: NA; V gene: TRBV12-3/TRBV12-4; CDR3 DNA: TGTGCCAGCCGCCAGGGCCCGACTTCAGGGGAGCAGTACTTC; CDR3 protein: CASRQGPTSGEQYF
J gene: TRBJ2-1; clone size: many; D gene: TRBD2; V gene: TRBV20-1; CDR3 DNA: TGCAGTGCTAGACGCCCGGGACTAGCGGGGTACAATGAGCAGTTCTTC; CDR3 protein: CSARRPGLAGYNEQFF
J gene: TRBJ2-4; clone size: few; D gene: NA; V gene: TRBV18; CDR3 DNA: TGTGCCAGCTCACCGCCCGGGACTCCGAAAAACATTCAGTACTTC; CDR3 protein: CASSPPGTPKNIQYF
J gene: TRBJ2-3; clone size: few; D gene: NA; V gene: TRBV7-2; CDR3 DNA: TGTGCCAGCCGATCCGGGACTCTCAGGGATACGCAGTATTTT; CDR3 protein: CASRSGTLRDTQYF
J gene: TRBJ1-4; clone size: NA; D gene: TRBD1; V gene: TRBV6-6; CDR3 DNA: TGTGCCAGCAGCCCCGGGACAGTCGAAAATGAAAAACTGTTTTTT; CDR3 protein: CASSPGTVENEKLFF
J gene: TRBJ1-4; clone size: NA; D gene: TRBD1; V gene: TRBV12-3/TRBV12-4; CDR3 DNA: TGTGCCAGCAGTTCAGGACAGGGACCCGAAAAACTGTTTTTT; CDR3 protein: CASSSGQGPEKLFF
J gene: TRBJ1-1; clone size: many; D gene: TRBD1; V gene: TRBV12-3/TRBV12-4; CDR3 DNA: TGTGCCAGCAGTTGGGCGGGGACAGTTGAAGCTTTCTTT; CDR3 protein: CASSWAGTVEAFF
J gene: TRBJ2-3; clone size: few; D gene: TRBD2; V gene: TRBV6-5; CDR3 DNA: TGTGCCAGCAGTTACTCTGATAGCGGGGGGAGCACAGATACGCAGTATTTT; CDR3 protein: CASSYSDSGGSTDTQYF
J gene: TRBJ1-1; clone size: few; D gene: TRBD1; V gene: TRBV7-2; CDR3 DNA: TGTGCCAGCAGCCCACCGGACAGGGACACTGAAGCTTTCTTT; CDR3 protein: CASSPPDRDTEAFF
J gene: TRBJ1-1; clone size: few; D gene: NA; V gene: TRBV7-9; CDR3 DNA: TGTGCCAGCAGCTTAGACGCGGGGAGGAGCACTGAAGCTTTCTTT; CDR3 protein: CASSLDAGRSTEAFF
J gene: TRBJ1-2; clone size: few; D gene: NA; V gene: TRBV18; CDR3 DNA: TGTGCCAGCTCACCACGGGACACTAACTATGGCTACACCTTC; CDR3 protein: CASSPRDTNYGYTF
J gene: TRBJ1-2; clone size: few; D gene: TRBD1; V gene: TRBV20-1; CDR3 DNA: TGCAGTGCCCTAGATGCCCGGACAGGGGTCTATGGCTACACCTTC; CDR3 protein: CSALDARTGVYGYTF